The clone carrying this T cell receptor (beta chain) was seen more than once but under ten times. Its antigen remains unknown. The CDR3 runs 14 residues. Trimming pared 2 bases from V and 4 bases from J, leaving 12 bases between. CDR1 and CDR2 from the germline V gene are SQVTM and ANQGSEA. The source of the sample is a study of T-cell memory formation after mild COVID-19. TCRalpha and TCRbeta libraries used 5'RACE with constant-segment primers and UMIs. TCRdb redid the calling of the 5' RACE reads with MiXCR, one entry per CDR3 protein. The data show some 65,000 distinct CDR3 sequences, over 15% seen once. Findings of the study overall: Mostly located in CM and EM were contracting CD4+ clones, with contracting CD8+ clones located in EMRA.

Sequenced input: PBMCs or a T cell subset sorted from them (not recorded which). This receptor was obtained from an adult woman who had mild COVID-19 (a few samples of this study predate the infection). Cell type and time point are not known. The V call is TRBV29-1, the J call TRBJ2-1; unclear D gene. The CDR3 DNA is TGCAGCGTTGAATTTCCTGGGGTTTACAATGAGCAGTTCTTC. Its translation is CSVEFPGVYNEQFF.